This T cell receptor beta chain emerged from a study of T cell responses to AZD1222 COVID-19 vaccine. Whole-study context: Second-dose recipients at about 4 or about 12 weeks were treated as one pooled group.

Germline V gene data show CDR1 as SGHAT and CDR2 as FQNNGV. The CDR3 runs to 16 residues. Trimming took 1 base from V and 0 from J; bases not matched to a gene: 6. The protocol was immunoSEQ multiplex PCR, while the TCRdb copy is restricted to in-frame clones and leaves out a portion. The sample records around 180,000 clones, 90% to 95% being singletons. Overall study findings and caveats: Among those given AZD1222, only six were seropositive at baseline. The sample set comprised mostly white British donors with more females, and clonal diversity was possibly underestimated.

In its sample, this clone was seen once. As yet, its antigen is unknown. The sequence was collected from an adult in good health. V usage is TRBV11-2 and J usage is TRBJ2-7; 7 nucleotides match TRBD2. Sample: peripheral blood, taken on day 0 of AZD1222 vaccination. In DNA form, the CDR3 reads TGTGCCAGCAGCTTAGTGTTGGGGGGGTACTCCTACGAGCAGTACTTC. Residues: CASSLVLGGYSYEQYF.